This T cell receptor (beta chain) was sequenced during a study of vaccination and CD4 T cells after COVID-19. Documented treatment: roughly 11-day PBMC culture with coronavirus spike peptide pools or control peptides (ViraFEST assay). For this clonotype: Antigen specificity is unknown.

Trimming cost V 2 bases and J 8 bases, with 13 bases left between them. Germline V CDR1 and CDR2: SGHRS, YFSETQ. The CDR3 runs to 13 residues. An Oncomine TCR Beta short-read assay was used to sequence the DNA from cultured CD4+ T cells. TCRdb called the PCR reads again in MiXCR, with one record for every CDR3 protein. The data show roughly 15,000 distinct CDR3 sequences, with roughly 60% seen just once and approximately 11% held by the top ten. This chain connects TRBV5-1 to TRBJ1-2, with a tentative D call TRBD1 (6 bases). The sample taken for sequencing was CD4+ T cells from blood, cultured in vitro. This receptor was identified in a human donor who had recovered from COVID-19. The CDR3 region is CASSFNGRGGYTF. Here the CDR3 DNA reads TGCGCCAGCAGCTTTAATGGCAGGGGAGGCTACACCTTC.